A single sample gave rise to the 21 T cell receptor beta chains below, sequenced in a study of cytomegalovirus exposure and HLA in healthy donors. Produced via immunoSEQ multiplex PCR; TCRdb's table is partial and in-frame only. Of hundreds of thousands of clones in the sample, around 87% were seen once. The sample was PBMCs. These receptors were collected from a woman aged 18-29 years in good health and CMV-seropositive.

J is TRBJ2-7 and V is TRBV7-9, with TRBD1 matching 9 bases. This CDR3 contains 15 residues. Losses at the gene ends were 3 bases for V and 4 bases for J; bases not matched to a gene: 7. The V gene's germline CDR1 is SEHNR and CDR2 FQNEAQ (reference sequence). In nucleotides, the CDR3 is TGTGCCAGCAGCTTTGAGACAGGGGGATTTTACGAGCAGTACTTC. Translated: CASSFETGGFYEQYF.

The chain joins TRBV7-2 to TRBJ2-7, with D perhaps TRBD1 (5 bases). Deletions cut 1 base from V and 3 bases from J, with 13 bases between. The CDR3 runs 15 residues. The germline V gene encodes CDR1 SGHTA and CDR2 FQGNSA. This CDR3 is CASSLVSGILYEQYF. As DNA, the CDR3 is TGTGCCAGCAGCTTAGTGTCAGGGATCCTCTACGAGCAGTACTTC.

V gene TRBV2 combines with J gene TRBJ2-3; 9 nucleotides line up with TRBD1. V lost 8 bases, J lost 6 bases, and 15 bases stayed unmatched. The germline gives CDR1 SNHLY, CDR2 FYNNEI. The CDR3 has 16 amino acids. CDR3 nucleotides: TGTGCCAGCCGACATTCGGACAGGGGTTTTTTGGATACGCAGTATTTT. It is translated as CASRHSDRGFLDTQYF.

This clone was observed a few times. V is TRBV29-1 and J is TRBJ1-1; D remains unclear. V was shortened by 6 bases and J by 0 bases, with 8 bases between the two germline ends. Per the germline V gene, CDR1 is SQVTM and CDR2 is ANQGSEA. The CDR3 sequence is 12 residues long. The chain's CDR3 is CSVTDLNTEAFF. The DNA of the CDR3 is TGCAGCGTCACGGACTTGAACACTGAAGCTTTCTTT.

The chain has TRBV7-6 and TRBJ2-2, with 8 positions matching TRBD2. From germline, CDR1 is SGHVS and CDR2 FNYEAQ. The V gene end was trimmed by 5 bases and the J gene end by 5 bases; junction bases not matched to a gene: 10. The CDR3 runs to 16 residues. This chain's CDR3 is CASSQSGGRFTGELFF. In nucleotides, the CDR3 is TGTGCCAGCAGCCAGTCGGGGGGGCGCTTTACCGGGGAGCTGTTTTTT. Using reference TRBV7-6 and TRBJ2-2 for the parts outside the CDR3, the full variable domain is GAGVSQSPRYKVTKRGQDVALRCDPISGHVSLYWYRQALGQGPEFLTYFNYEAQQDKSGLPNDRFSAERPEGSISTLTIQRTEQRDSAMYRCASSQSGGRFTGELFFGEGSRLTVL.

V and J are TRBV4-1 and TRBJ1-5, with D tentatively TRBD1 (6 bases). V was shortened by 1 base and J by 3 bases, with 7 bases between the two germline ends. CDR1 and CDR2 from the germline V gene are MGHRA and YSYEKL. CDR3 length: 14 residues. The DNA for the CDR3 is TGCGCCAGCAGCCAAGGACAGGTCAATCAGCCCCAGCATTTT. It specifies CASSQGQVNQPQHF.

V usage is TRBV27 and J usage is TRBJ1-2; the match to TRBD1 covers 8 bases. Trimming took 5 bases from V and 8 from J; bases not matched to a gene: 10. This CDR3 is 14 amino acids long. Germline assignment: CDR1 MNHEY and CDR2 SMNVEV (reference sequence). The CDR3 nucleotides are TGTGCCAGCAGTCCCGGACAGGGTTTGCGGGGCTACACCTTC. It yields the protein CASSPGQGLRGYTF.

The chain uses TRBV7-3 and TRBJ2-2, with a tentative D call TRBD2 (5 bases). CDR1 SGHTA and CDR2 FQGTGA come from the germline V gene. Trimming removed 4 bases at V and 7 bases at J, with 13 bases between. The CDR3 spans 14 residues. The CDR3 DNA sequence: TGTGCCAGCAGCTCAGAGGGTGTGGGCGGGGAGCTGTTTTTT. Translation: CASSSEGVGGELFF.

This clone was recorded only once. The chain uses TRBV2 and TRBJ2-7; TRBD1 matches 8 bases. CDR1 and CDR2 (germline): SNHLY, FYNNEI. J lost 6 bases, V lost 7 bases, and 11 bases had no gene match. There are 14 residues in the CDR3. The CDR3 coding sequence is TGTGCCAGCACTTTCTTTTGGACAGGGATCGAGCAGTACTTC. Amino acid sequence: CASTFFWTGIEQYF. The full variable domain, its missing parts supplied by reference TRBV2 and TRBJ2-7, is EPEVTQTPSHQVTQMGQEVILRCVPISNHLYFYWYRQILGQKVEFLVSFYNNEISEKSEIFDDQFSVERPDGSNFTLKIRSTKLEDSAMYFCASTFFWTGIEQYFGPGTRLTVT.

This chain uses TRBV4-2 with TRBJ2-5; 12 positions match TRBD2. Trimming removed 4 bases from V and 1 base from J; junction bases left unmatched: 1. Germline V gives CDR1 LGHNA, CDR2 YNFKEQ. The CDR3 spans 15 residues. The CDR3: CASSPTSGSQETQYF. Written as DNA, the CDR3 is TGTGCCAGCAGCCCGACTAGCGGGAGCCAAGAGACCCAGTACTTC.

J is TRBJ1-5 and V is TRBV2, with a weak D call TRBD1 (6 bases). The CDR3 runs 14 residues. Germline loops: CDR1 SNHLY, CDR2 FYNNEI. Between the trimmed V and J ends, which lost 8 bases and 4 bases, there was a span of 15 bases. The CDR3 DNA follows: TGTGCCAGCTCTCCTGGACAGCATAATCAGCCCCAGCATTTT. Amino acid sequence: CASSPGQHNQPQHF.

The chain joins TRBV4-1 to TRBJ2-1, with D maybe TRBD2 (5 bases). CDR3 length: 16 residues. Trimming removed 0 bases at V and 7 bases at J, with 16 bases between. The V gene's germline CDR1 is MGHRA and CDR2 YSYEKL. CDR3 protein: CASSQERALSRNEQFF. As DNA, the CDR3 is TGCGCCAGCAGCCAAGAGAGGGCTTTATCCCGGAATGAGCAGTTCTTC.

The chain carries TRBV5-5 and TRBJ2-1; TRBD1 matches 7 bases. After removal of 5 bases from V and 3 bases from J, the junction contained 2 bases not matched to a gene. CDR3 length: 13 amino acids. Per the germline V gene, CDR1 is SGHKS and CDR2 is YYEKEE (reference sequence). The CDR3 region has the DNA TGTGCCAGCAGGCGGACAGGCTACAATGAGCAGTTCTTC. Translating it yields CASRRTGYNEQFF.

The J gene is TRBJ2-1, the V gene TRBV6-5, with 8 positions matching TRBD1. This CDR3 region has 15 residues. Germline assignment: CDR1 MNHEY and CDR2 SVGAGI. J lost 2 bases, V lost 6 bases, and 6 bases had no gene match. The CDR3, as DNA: TGTGCCAGCAGGTCGACAGGGGAAGCCTACAATGAGCAGTTCTTC. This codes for CASRSTGEAYNEQFF.

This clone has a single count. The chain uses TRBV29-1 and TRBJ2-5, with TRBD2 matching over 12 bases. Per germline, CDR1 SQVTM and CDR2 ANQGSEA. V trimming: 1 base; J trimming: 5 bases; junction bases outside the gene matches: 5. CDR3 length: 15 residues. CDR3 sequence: CSVEGPGTSGETQYF. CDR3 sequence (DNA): TGCAGCGTTGAAGGGCCCGGGACTAGCGGGGAGACCCAGTACTTC. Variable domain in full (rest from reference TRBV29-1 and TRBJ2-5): SAVISQKPSRDICQRGTSLTIQCQVDSQVTMMFWYRQQPGQSLTLIATANQGSEATYESGFVIDKFPISRPNLTFSTLTVSNMSPEDSSIYLCSVEGPGTSGETQYFGPGTRLLVL.

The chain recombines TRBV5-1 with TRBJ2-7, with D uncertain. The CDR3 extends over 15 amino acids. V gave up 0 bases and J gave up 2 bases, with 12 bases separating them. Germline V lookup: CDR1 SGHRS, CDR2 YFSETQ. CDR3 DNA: TGCGCCAGCAGCTTGGGGGCCGCAGATACCTACGAGCAGTACTTC. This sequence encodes CASSLGAADTYEQYF.

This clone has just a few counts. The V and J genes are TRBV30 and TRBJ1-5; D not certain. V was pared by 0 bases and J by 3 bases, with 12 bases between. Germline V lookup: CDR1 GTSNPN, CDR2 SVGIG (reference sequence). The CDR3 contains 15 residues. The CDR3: CAWSVGQVINQPQHF. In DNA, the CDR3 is TGTGCCTGGAGTGTAGGTCAGGTGATCAATCAGCCCCAGCATTTT.

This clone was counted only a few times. CDR3 protein: CASSLVTSGRAWYEQYF. The CDR3 DNA is TGTGCCAGCAGCTTAGTGACTAGCGGGAGGGCCTGGTACGAGCAGTACTTC. V and J are TRBV11-2 and TRBJ2-7, with 14 positions matching TRBD2. The CDR3 extends over 17 amino acids. V shed 1 base and J 4 bases; nucleotides not matched to a gene: 6. Germline V gene sequence: CDR1 SGHAT, CDR2 FQNNGV.

CDR3 region: CASSLGPSNTEAFF. The DNA of the CDR3 is TGTGCCAGCAGCTTGGGGCCGTCGAACACTGAAGCTTTCTTT. V gene TRBV13 combines with J gene TRBJ1-1; TRBD1 might be the D (5 bases). The V end was cut by 3 bases, the J end by 1 base, with 9 bases between. The CDR3 length is 14 residues. Germline CDR1 PRHDT, CDR2 FYEKMQ (reference sequence). Combining the CDR3 with reference TRBV13 and TRBJ1-1 gives the whole variable domain AAGVIQSPRHLIKEKRETATLKCYPIPRHDTVYWYQQGPGQDPQFLISFYEKMQSDKGSIPDRFSAQQFSDYHSELNMSSLELGDSALYFCASSLGPSNTEAFFGQGTRLTVV.

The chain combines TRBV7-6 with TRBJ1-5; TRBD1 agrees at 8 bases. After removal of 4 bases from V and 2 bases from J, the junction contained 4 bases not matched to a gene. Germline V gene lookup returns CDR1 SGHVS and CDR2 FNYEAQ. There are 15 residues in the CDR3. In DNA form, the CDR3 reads TGTGCCAGCAGCTCAGAGGACAGGGGCAATCAGCCCCAGCATTTT. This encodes CASSSEDRGNQPQHF.

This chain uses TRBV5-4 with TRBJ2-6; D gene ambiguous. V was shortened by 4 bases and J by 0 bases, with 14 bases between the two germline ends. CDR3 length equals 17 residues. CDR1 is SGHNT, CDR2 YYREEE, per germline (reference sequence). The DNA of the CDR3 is TGTGCCAGCAGCCCCGCGGCGGTGCACTCTGGGGCCAACGTCCTGACTTTC. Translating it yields CASSPAAVHSGANVLTF.